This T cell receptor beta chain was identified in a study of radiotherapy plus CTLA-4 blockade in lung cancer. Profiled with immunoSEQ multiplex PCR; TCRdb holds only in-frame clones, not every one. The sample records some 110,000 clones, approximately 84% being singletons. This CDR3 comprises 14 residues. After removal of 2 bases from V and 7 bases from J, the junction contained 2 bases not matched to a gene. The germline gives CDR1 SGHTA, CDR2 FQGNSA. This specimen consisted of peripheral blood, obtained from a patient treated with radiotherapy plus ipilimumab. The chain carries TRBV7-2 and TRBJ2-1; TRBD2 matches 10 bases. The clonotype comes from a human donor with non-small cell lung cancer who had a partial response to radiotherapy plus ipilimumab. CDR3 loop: CASSLLAGDNEQFF. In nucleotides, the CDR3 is TGTGCCAGCAGCTTACTAGCGGGAGATAATGAGCAGTTCTTC.